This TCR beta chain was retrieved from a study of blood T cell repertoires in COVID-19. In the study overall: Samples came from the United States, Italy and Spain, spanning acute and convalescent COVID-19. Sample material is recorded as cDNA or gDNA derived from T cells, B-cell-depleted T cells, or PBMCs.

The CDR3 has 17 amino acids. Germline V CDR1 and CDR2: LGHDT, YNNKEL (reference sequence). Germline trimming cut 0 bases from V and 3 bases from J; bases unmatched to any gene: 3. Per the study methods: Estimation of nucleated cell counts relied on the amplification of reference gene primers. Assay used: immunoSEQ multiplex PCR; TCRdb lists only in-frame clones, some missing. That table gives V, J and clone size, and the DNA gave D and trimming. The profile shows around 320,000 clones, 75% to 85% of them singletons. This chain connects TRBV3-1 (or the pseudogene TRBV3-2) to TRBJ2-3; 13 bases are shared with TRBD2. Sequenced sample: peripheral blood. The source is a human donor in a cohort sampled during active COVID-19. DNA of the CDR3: TGTGCCAGCAGCCAAGATATACTAGCGGGGGGGACAGATACGCAGTATTTT. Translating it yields CASSQDILAGGTDTQYF.